This is a list of T cell receptor beta chains from one sample in a study of PD-1 blockade in classical Hodgkin lymphoma. Generated by immunoSEQ multiplex PCR, the TCRdb table keeps only in-frame clones and is missing some. The repertoire has about 39,000 clones, more than 60% of them found once; the top ten carry roughly 9.2%. The sequencing here drew on peripheral blood mononuclear cells (PBMCs), taken before the fourth cycle of nivolumab. The receptors come from a human donor with classical Hodgkin lymphoma. The CDR3 runs from the conserved cysteine through the conserved F or W. Fields, in order: D gene, V gene, J gene, clone size, CDR3 DNA, CDR3 protein. The D gene is left open where the match is weak. A row's size may be missing; if present it is once, few, many or a size class.

d_call: -
v_call: TRBV5-1
j_call: TRBJ1-1
clone_size: -
cdr3_nt: TGCGCCAGCAGCTTGGACACAGCCAACACTGAAGCTTTCTTT
cdr3_aa: CASSLDTANTEAFF

d_call: TRBD2
v_call: TRBV5-8
j_call: TRBJ2-5
clone_size: -
cdr3_nt: TGTGCCAGCAGCTTGGGCCGGCGGGGGGGAAAAGAGACCCAGTACTTC
cdr3_aa: CASSLGRRGGKETQYF

d_call: -
v_call: TRBV27
j_call: TRBJ1-5
clone_size: -
cdr3_nt: TGTGCCAGCAGTTTAAAGTCTACAGGGTCCTTCAGGCAGCCCCAGCATTTT
cdr3_aa: CASSLKSTGSFRQPQHF

d_call: -
v_call: TRBV9
j_call: TRBJ1-6
clone_size: -
cdr3_nt: TGTGCCAGCAGCGTAGGTTCAGGTCATTCACCCCTCCACTTT
cdr3_aa: CASSVGSGHSPLHF

d_call: -
v_call: TRBV5-5
j_call: TRBJ1-2
clone_size: -
cdr3_nt: TGTGCCAGCAGCCTCGGGCAGGGGTGGTATGGCTACACCTTC
cdr3_aa: CASSLGQGWYGYTF

d_call: TRBD1
v_call: TRBV5-1
j_call: TRBJ2-7
clone_size: few
cdr3_nt: TGCGCCAGCAGCTTCGGGACAGGAGGGGAGCAGTACTTC
cdr3_aa: CASSFGTGGEQYF

d_call: -
v_call: TRBV28
j_call: TRBJ1-1
clone_size: few
cdr3_nt: TGTGCCAGCAGTTTACGCCTTATGGGCGCTGAAGCTTTCTTT
cdr3_aa: CASSLRLMGAEAFF

d_call: TRBD1
v_call: TRBV27
j_call: TRBJ2-7
clone_size: -
cdr3_nt: TGTGCCAGCAGTCAAATCGAGACAGGGATCTACGAGCAGTACTTC
cdr3_aa: CASSQIETGIYEQYF

d_call: -
v_call: TRBV4-1
j_call: TRBJ2-6
clone_size: medium-sized
cdr3_nt: TGCGCCAGCAGCCGATTACAGGGTAATCCTGGGGCCAACGTCCTGACTTTC
cdr3_aa: CASSRLQGNPGANVLTF

d_call: -
v_call: TRBV28
j_call: TRBJ1-2
clone_size: -
cdr3_nt: TGTGCCAGCATACGGGATGAGGGCCAAGACTATGGCTACACCTTC
cdr3_aa: CASIRDEGQDYGYTF

d_call: TRBD2
v_call: TRBV4-2
j_call: TRBJ2-5
clone_size: -
cdr3_nt: TGTGCCAGCAGCCAAGATCTAGCGGGAGAGGAAGGAGAGACCCAGTACTTC
cdr3_aa: CASSQDLAGEEGETQYF

d_call: -
v_call: TRBV5-1
j_call: TRBJ2-7
clone_size: -
cdr3_nt: TGCGCCAGCAGCTTGATGACGTATACCCCCTACGAGCAGTACTTC
cdr3_aa: CASSLMTYTPYEQYF

d_call: TRBD1
v_call: TRBV7-2
j_call: TRBJ2-2
clone_size: -
cdr3_nt: TGTGCCAGCAGCAGGGGACAGGGGAACACCGGGGAGCTGTTTTTT
cdr3_aa: CASSRGQGNTGELFF

d_call: -
v_call: TRBV21-1
j_call: TRBJ2-7
clone_size: -
cdr3_nt: TGTGCCAGCAGCAAAGAACAGGACAGGGATTACGAGCAGTACTTC
cdr3_aa: CASSKEQDRDYEQYF

d_call: -
v_call: TRBV2
j_call: TRBJ1-5
clone_size: -
cdr3_nt: TGTGCCAGCACCGACACCGTAAGTCAGCCCCAGCATTTT
cdr3_aa: CASTDTVSQPQHF

d_call: -
v_call: TRBV5-1
j_call: TRBJ2-1
clone_size: -
cdr3_nt: TGCGCCAGCAGAGTGGACGGGTCCTACAATGAGCAGTTCTTC
cdr3_aa: CASRVDGSYNEQFF

d_call: TRBD2
v_call: TRBV2
j_call: TRBJ2-2
clone_size: -
cdr3_nt: TGTGCCAGCAGCTGGGGTAGCGGGGGTACCGGGGAGCTGTTTTTT
cdr3_aa: CASSWGSGGTGELFF

d_call: -
v_call: TRBV19
j_call: TRBJ2-5
clone_size: -
cdr3_nt: TGTGCCAGTAGTATTATTTCCGAGAAAGAGACCCAGTACTTC
cdr3_aa: CASSIISEKETQYF

d_call: TRBD1
v_call: TRBV4-1
j_call: TRBJ2-1
clone_size: once
cdr3_nt: TGCGCCAGCAGTGTTCGTCCCAGGGGGAGCTCCTACAATGAGCAGTTCTTC
cdr3_aa: CASSVRPRGSSYNEQFF

d_call: -
v_call: TRBV5-6
j_call: TRBJ1-1
clone_size: once
cdr3_nt: TGTGCCAGCAGAGGGGGACCGGGGACTGAAGCTTTCTTT
cdr3_aa: CASRGGPGTEAFF

d_call: -
v_call: TRBV18
j_call: TRBJ2-1
clone_size: -
cdr3_nt: TGTGCCAGCTCAAGGGCGGGGACGCGGGGTTACAATGAGCAGTTCTTC
cdr3_aa: CASSRAGTRGYNEQFF

d_call: -
v_call: TRBV19
j_call: TRBJ1-2
clone_size: -
cdr3_nt: TGTGCCAGTAGTATGGTATATGGCTACACCTTC
cdr3_aa: CASSMVYGYTF

d_call: -
v_call: TRBV2
j_call: TRBJ2-2
clone_size: -
cdr3_nt: TGTGCCAGCTCCACAGGGGAGGGCACCGGGGAGCTGTTTTTT
cdr3_aa: CASSTGEGTGELFF

d_call: TRBD1
v_call: TRBV5-6
j_call: TRBJ1-1
clone_size: few
cdr3_nt: TGTGCCAGCAGCTCCAACAGGGGCAGGAGCACTGAAGCTTTCTTT
cdr3_aa: CASSSNRGRSTEAFF

d_call: TRBD2
v_call: TRBV19
j_call: TRBJ2-1
clone_size: -
cdr3_nt: TGTGCCAGTAGTACCGGACTAGCGTATGAGCAGTTCTTC
cdr3_aa: CASSTGLAYEQFF

d_call: -
v_call: TRBV2
j_call: TRBJ1-1
clone_size: -
cdr3_nt: TGTGCCAGCAGGAAGACAGCCAACACTGAAGCTTTCTTT
cdr3_aa: CASRKTANTEAFF

d_call: -
v_call: TRBV15
j_call: TRBJ1-5
clone_size: -
cdr3_nt: TGTGCCACCAGCAGAGATGGGGAGGGGCATCAGCCCCAGCATTTT
cdr3_aa: CATSRDGEGHQPQHF

d_call: TRBD2
v_call: TRBV5-4
j_call: TRBJ2-5
clone_size: once
cdr3_nt: TGTGCCAGCAGCAGCGGACTAGCGGGGGGGGAAGAGACCCAGTACTTC
cdr3_aa: CASSSGLAGGEETQYF